Included here is one T cell receptor beta chain sequence, with context. At least ten counts were recorded for this clonotype. Its binding antigen is unknown. No much larger clonotype is one base removed from it; base qualities were not supplied. The germline V gene yields SGHRS for CDR1 and YFSETQ for CDR2. The CDR3 measures 16 amino acids from cysteine to phenylalanine. Only the CDR3 part of the read is kept: 48 bases, read in frame from the first base. Trimming costs V 5 bases and J 4 bases, and their ends lie 20 bases apart. The record originates from a study of identical twins (dated by TCRdb to between 2015 and 2016). For the wider study: TCR alpha and beta repertoires from monozygotic twins, unrelated adults of various ages and cord blood were deep-sequenced to test whether fetal clonotypes persist. To rule out contamination, the twin experiments were replicated at different times with different library preparation protocols. Points the paper makes about the study in general: Fewer insertions were carried by abundant cord blood beta clonotypes, a similar but weaker trend appeared in young adult naive repertoires, and no such trend appeared in memory repertoires. Compared with coincidental sharing between unrelated individuals, out-of-frame TCR alpha sequences shared between twins had an excess of sequences with low generation probability. Because the same donors could not be followed over many years, the conclusions relied on cross-sectional statistical analysis. Invariant T cells such as MAIT and iNKT could partly confound zero-insertion analyses, though diverse VJ usage argued against this for most clonotypes. In beta out-of-frame sequences, excess twin sharing was weaker, because having fewer shared sequences lowered the signal-to-noise ratio. Out-of-frame TCR alpha sharing in monozygotic twins was systematically underestimated by recombination models, whereas sharing between unrelated individuals was in agreement with the recombination models.

The library was produced with 5' RACE. Instrument used: Illumina HiSeq 2000. A universal primer binding site was added through template switching, and the final cDNA carried a unique molecular identifier so that TCR cDNA molecules could be counted accurately. First-strand cDNA for TCR alpha and beta chains was synthesized from specific primers in the conserved constant-segment region. To control for contamination, each cDNA library was double barcoded with a SMART-Mk sample barcode plus Illumina barcodes. TruSeq adapter sequences and Illumina sample barcodes were added in two successive PCR steps. TCR alpha and beta cDNA libraries were sequenced on the Illumina HiSeq platform with custom primers. The published analysis was carried out like this. MiGEC processed the raw reads to extract unique molecular identifiers, while MiXCR was used to determine the CDR3 positions. Recombination models were inferred per individual with the repgenHMM and IGoR tools using an EM algorithm. The analysis of shared clonotypes was done with the tcR package in R, with sharing normalized by the product of cloneset sizes. To study raw recombination free of thymic and clonal selection effects, out-of-frame nonproductive sequences were analyzed. The public reads were reprocessed in TCRdb via fastp at Q25 and MiXCR, keeping in-frame beta chains. Identical CDR3 protein sequences are pooled into one entry, listed with their most common genes and DNA. V and J calls and clone size were set by TCRdb, not the authors. This sample is represented by 200,000 to 300,000 distinct CDR3 sequences; roughly 13% of them were singletons. The ten largest clones represent 4% of the sample.

All donors were healthy Caucasians. Three pairs of female monozygotic twins, all aged 18 to 29 years, made up the twin cohort. Miltenyi CD45RO+ enrichment and human naive T-cell isolation kits were used to isolate memory (CD45RO+) and naive T cells from PBMC. The same sample was also used in a study of yellow fever vaccine responses in identical twins. Taken from the second paper: The T cell response to vaccination in identical twins was reported by the authors to appear partly convergent and partly personalized. The study precisely tracked vaccine-responding T cell clones in identical twins.

This TCR derives from a young woman in good health. Rearrangement joined TRBV5-1 to TRBJ2-3, and perhaps TRBD2 as D gene, on 5 matching bases. Sequencing was carried out using memory (CD45RO+) T cells sorted from blood. The cell subset or site label for this specimen denotes: CD45RO+ enriched T cells. For the CDR3, the sequence is CASRKRLRDSSDTQYF. The sequenced DNA: TGCGCCAGCAGGAAACGGCTCCGGGATTCATCAGATACGCAGTATTTT.